A selection of T cell receptor beta chains follows, all from one sample in a study of shared clonotypes between healthy human individuals. The method was immunoSEQ multiplex PCR; TCRdb's version includes in-frame clones alone and lacks a portion of them. The sample has 760,000 or so clones; 96% are singletons. Sequenced: naive CD8+ T cells sorted from blood. Every receptor here comes from a man in his thirties or forties in good health. CDR3s include the opening cysteine and the closing phenylalanine or tryptophan. The order of the fields is V gene, J gene, D gene, CDR3 protein, CDR3 DNA. The D gene is left open where the match is weak.

>TRBV15|TRBJ2-7|.
CAASDVPLEQYF
.
>TRBV10-3|TRBJ2-3|.
CATNPRESAADTQYF
TGTGCCACGAACCCGAGGGAATCGGCGGCAGATACGCAGTATTTT
>TRBV9|TRBJ2-3|.
CASKAGGSLTDTQYF
TGTGCCAGCAAAGCAGGTGGAAGTTTGACAGATACGCAGTATTTT
>TRBV7-9|TRBJ2-7|.
CASTRNRDPYEQYF
TGTGCCAGCACCCGTAACAGGGATCCCTACGAGCAGTACTTC
>TRBV9|TRBJ2-3|TRBD2
CASTQGSGRALDTQYF
TGTGCCAGCACCCAGGGAAGCGGGAGGGCCTTAGATACGCAGTATTTT
>TRBV9|TRBJ2-7|TRBD2
CASSGSGRSSYEQYF
TGTGCCAGCAGCGGGAGCGGGAGGTCCTCCTACGAGCAGTACTTC
>TRBV25-1|TRBJ2-1|.
CASSEGQEQFF
TGTGCCAGCAGTGAGGGGCAGGAGCAGTTCTTC
>TRBV6-6|TRBJ2-7|TRBD1
CASSYGDRVYYEQYF
TGTGCCAGCAGTTACGGGGACAGGGTCTACTACGAGCAGTACTTC
>TRBV5-6|TRBJ2-7|.
CASSLGAAAYEQYF
TGTGCCAGCAGCTTGGGGGCGGCGGCCTACGAGCAGTACTTC
>TRBV10-1|TRBJ2-2|.
CASSAGANTGELFF
TGCGCCAGCAGCGCGGGCGCGAACACCGGGGAGCTGTTTTTT
>TRBV28|TRBJ1-5|.
CASSHNQPQHF
TGTGCCAGCAGTCACAATCAGCCCCAGCATTTT
>TRBV29-1|TRBJ2-2|.
CSVEDGFRGNTGELFF
TGCAGCGTTGAAGATGGTTTCAGGGGAAACACCGGGGAGCTGTTTTTT
>TRBV4-1|TRBJ2-7|TRBD2
CASSLAGVEEQYF
TGCGCCAGCAGCCTAGCGGGAGTGGAAGAGCAGTACTTC